This T cell receptor (beta chain) is drawn from a study of T cells in Graves' hyperthyroidism and ophthalmopathy. The study's findings and limits: Blood also showed most of the thyroid clonotypes that were expanded above 0.001.

TCR beta CDR3 region amplification was performed from RNA transcripts. HTBI primers drove first-round RT-PCR of the TCR CDR3. MiXCR was run by TCRdb on the multiplex PCR reads, yielding one entry per CDR3 protein. The sample includes approximately 520,000 distinct CDR3 sequences, under 25% of them seen just once. With regard to this clonotype: Antigen: not known.

CDR3 length equals 16 residues. In germline, CDR1 is DFQATT, CDR2 SNEGSKA (reference sequence). V gave up 0 bases and J gave up 0 bases, with 11 bases separating them. This clonotype originated in a man aged 18 to 29 with Graves' hyperthyroidism. Sequenced sample: blood. The chain recombines TRBV20-1 with TRBJ2-2; D gene unclear. CDR3 region: CSARDLLYSNTGELFF. In DNA, the CDR3 is TGCAGTGCTAGAGATCTCCTATACTCGAACACCGGGGAGCTGTTTTTT.